This is a list of T cell receptor beta chains from one sample in a study of beta chain features in type 1 diabetes. The repertoire was sequenced with immunoSEQ multiplex PCR; TCRdb's copy has only in-frame clones and lacks some. Of about 370,000 clones in the sample, over 8.5% are singletons; the top ten hold about 0.6%. The source material was central memory CD4+ T cells from blood. Source of these receptors: a man between 25 and 39 years old with type 1 diabetes. The CDR3 runs from the conserved cysteine through the conserved F or W.

TRBV5-1,CASSYTTGSTEAFF
TRBV27,CASSGSVGGNTIYF
TRBV6-1,CAISESGTSGKDEQFF
TRBV4-2,CASSQDLTGYNEKLFF
TRBV5-1,CASSLAVGGADTQYF
TRBV7-8,CASSLTPTDTQYF
TRBV6-5,CASSWTGGGGYTF
TRBV5-1,CASSMRGPEDEQYF
TRBV7-9,CASSLLGGTAFF
TRBV4-1,CASSYTSAQETQYF
TRBV11-1,CASSLARNTGELFF
TRBV28,CASSPILAGGGTDTQYF
TRBV6-6,CASSYSTSTDTQYF
TRBV19,CASNSDRGNYGYTF
TRBV19,CASNEGRASNQPQHF
TRBV7-9,CASSFGGQGLGEQFF
TRBV5-5,CASSPPTGANVLTF
TRBV7-7,CASSYDSSNNEQFF
TRBV5-1,CASSFTSSGTGGKNEQFF
TRBV21-1,CASSQGLAGVTDTQYF
TRBV21-1,CASSKAMGNRRETQYF
TRBV18,CASSPPNGRKKNIQYF
TRBV14,CASSARLAGAADTQYF
TRBV5-1,CASSLGGEYNEQFF
TRBV6-1,CASSEAHGTASYEQYF
TRBV5-1,CASSLGTGGHEQYF
TRBV6-6,CASSRTSDEQFF
TRBV7-8,CASSSRGTGYEQYF
TRBV5-8,CASSFVVGYANTGELFF
TRBV29-1,CSVEGTSGSGRFF
TRBV4-1,CASSPSYGDRTDTQYF
TRBV6-1,CASSATGSGNTIYF
TRBV6-6,CASSGFRDSGGEKLFF
TRBV19,CASSIRMGSGLGSYNEQFF
TRBV6-5,CASAPDRERPQHF
TRBV18,CASSPDRVNQPQHF